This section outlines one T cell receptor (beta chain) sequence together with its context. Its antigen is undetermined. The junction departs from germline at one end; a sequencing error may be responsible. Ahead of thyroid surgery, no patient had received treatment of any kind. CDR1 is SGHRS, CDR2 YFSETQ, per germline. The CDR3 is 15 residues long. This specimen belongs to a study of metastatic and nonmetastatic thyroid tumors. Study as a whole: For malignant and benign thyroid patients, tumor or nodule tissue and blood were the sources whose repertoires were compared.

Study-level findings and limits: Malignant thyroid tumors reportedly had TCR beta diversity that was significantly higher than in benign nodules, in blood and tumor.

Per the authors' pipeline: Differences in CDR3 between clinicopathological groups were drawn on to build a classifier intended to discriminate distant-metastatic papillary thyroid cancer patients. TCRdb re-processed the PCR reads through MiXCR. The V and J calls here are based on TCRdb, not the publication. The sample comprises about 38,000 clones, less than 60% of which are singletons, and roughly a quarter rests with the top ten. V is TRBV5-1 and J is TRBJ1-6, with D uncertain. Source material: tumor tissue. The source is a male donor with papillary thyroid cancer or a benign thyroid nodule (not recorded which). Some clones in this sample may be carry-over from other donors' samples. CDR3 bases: TGCTCCAGCAGCCGAAGCGGGGTAGTGAATTCACCCCTCCACTTT. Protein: CSSSRSGVVNSPLHF.